Included here is one T cell receptor beta chain sequence, with context. The CDR3 spans 15 residues. From germline, CDR1 is MNHEY and CDR2 SVGAGI. Trimming took 5 bases from V and 2 from J; bases not matched to a gene: 6. The source of the sample is a study of blood T cell repertoires in COVID-19. Authors' analysis steps: It was from reference gene primer amplification that nucleated cell counts were estimated. TCRdb's copy holds only in-frame clones and misses some; the assay was immunoSEQ multiplex PCR. V, J and clone size reflect that table, while D and trimming were determined from the DNA. The table shows about 200,000 clones, with approximately 86% occurring only once.

The source is a woman in her fifties or sixties with COVID-19, enrolled during active disease. What was sequenced was peripheral blood. The rearrangement links TRBV6-5 to TRBJ1-1; 9 positions agree with TRBD1. CDR3 DNA: TGTGCCAGCAGTCCAGACAGGGGGAGTAACACTGAAGCTTTCTTT. It yields the protein CASSPDRGSNTEAFF.